Detailed here is one T cell receptor (beta chain). This entry is derived from a study of T cells in Graves' hyperthyroidism and ophthalmopathy. Authors of the study amplified TCR beta CDR3 regions from RNA transcripts. A set of HTBI primers served as the primers for a first-round RT-PCR of the TCR CDR3. TCRdb reanalysed the multiplex PCR reads using MiXCR and keeps one entry per CDR3 protein. This table holds under 350,000 distinct CDR3 sequences, 20% to 25% found once. The CDR3 covers 14 residues. Per germline, CDR1 SGHNT and CDR2 YENEEA. The V end lost 5 bases, the J end lost 1 base, and 11 bases lay between the germline ends. Aged 18 to 65, the patients had hyperthyroidism that was newly diagnosed and had lasted under 2 months.

This chain uses TRBV11-3 with TRBJ2-5; D gene ambiguous. Sequencing was performed on blood. The sequence was obtained from a woman between 45 and 65 years old with Graves' hyperthyroidism. Here the CDR3 DNA reads TGTGCCAGCAGCACGCCGAAGTCCCAAGAGACCCAGTACTTC. It is translated as CASSTPKSQETQYF. Looking up the rest from reference TRBV11-3 and TRBJ2-5 gives the full variable domain: EAGVVQSPRYKIIEKKQPVAFWCNPISGHNTLYWYLQNLGQGPELLIRYENEEAVDDSQLPKDRFSAERLKGVDSTLKIQPAELGDSAVYLCASSTPKSQETQYFGPGTRLLVL.